This is a list of T cell receptor beta chains from one sample in a study of tumor-infiltrating lymphocytes in primary liver carcinoma. TCRdb called the multiplex PCR reads again in MiXCR, with one record for every CDR3 protein. The sample holds around 330,000 distinct CDR3 sequences, about 50% seen once. The sequencing sample was made of peripheral blood. These receptors originate from a woman in her 30s with primary liver carcinoma and hepatitis B virus infection. Each CDR3 is given with its conserved first and last residue.

>TRBV5-1
CASSLFDGAYEQYF
>TRBV7-9
CASSKTGGLGTEAFF
>TRBV5-4
CASSLAPTRRGKTIYF
>TRBV6-5
CASSALSGLAGGRQETQYF
>TRBV5-5
CASSLSISGKETQYF
>TRBV5-1
CASSFNFGTGKFF
>TRBV29-1
CSVEAGGLYNEQFF
>TRBV7-9
CASSSRWGRLAFF
>TRBV6-2/TRBV6-3
CASSLSFLEQYF
>TRBV29-1
CSVPSGTNSYYEQFF
>TRBV12-3/TRBV12-4
CASNPGTDYNEQLF
>TRBV12-3/TRBV12-4
CASSPTFSYEQYF
>TRBV11-3
CASSPRTSGKETQYF
>TRBV11-2
CVSSPGATDTQYF
>TRBV11-2
CASNLTSGSSYEQYF
>TRBV12-3/TRBV12-4
CASSPRWENTEAFF
>TRBV6-1
CASSASSANTGELFF
>TRBV6-6
CASLLGGEKLFF
>TRBV5-6
CASSLVRGIYNEQFF
>TRBV4-2
CASSHVQSGGSYEQYF
>TRBV4-2
CASRLTHESGGTDTQYF
>TRBV7-8
CASSLSLSFREIQYF
>TRBV6-5
CASSYRTGIGYTF
>TRBV7-8
CASSLVLGQQETQHF
>TRBV6-1
CASSEEGFYGYTF
>TRBV18
CASSPGDRGAFF
>TRBV12-3/TRBV12-4
CVSRRGSWGFSTNEKLFF
>TRBV11-1
CASSGPEGQESQCF
>TRBV4-2
CASSPTTSSGGANALTF
>TRBV11-2
CASSITGGAETQYF
>TRBV11-2
CASCLVGGPGEQYF
>TRBV6-1
CASSEPGESQPQHF
>TRBV28
CASSWAGTGTGELFF
>TRBV6-2/TRBV6-3
CASSYFWDSGELFF
>TRBV29-1
CSVEGLAVDTQYF
>TRBV24-1
CATSDWTGFGYTF
>TRBV11-2
CANSSLAGGANVLAF
>TRBV6-1
CACRRAYEQYF
>TRBV7-6
CASSLVGPPELFF
>TRBV21-1
CASSKGTPYEQYF
>TRBV7-9
CASSFQLGEETQYF
>TRBV7-8
CASSLMDIVYILGNTIYF
>TRBV4-2
CASSQKTASGNHEQYF
>TRBV6-1
CASSEEVGSVKPQHF
>TRBV5-5
CASSYKGKQPQHF